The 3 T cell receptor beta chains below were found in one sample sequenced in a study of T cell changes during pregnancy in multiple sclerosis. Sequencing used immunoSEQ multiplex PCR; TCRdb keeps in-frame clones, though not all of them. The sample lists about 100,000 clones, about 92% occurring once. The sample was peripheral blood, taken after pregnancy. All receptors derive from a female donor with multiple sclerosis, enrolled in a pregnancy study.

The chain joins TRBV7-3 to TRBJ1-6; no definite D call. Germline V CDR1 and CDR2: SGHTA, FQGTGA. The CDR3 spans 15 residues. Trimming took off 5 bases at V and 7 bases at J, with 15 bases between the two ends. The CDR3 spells CASSASLTTNSPLHF. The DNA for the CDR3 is TGTGCCAGCAGCGCGTCTTTGACAACAAATTCACCCCTCCACTTT.

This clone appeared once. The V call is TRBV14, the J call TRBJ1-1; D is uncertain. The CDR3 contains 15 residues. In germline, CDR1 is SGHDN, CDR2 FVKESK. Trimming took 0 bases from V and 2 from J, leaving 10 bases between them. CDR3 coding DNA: TGTGCCAGCAGCCAAGATCTTGGAGCAAACACTGAAGCTTTCTTT. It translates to CASSQDLGANTEAFF.

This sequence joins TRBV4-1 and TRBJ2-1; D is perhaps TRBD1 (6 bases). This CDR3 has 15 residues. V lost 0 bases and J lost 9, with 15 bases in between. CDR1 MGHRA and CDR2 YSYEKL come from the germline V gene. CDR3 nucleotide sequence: TGCGCCAGCAGCCAAGAAATAGAGGGGACAAGTGAGCAGTTCTTC. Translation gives CASSQEIEGTSEQFF.